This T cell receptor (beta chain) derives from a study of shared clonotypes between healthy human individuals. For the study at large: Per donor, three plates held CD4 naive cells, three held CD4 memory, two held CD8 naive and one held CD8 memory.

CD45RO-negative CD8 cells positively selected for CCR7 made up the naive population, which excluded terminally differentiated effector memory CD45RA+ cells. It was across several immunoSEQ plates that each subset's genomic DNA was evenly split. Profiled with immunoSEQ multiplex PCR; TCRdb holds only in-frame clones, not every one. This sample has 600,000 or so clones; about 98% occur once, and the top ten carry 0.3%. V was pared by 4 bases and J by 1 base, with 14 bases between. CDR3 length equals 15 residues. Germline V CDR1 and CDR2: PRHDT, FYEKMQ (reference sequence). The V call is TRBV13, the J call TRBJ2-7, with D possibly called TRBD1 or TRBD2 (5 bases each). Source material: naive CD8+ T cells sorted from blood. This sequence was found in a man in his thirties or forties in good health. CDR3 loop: CASSYIGTVSYEQYF. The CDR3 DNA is TGTGCCAGCAGCTACATCGGGACGGTTTCCTACGAGCAGTACTTC.